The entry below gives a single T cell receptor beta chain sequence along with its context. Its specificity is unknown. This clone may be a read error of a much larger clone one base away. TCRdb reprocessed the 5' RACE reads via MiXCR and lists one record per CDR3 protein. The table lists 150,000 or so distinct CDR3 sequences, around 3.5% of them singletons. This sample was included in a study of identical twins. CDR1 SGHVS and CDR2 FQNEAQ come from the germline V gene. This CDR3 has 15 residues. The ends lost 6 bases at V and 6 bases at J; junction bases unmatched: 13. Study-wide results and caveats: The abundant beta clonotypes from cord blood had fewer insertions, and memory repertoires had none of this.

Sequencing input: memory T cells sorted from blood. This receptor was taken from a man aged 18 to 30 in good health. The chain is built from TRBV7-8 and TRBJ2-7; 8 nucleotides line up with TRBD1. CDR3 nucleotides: TGTGCCAGCAGTCCCTTGACCGGGACAGGCTCCGAGCAGTACTTC. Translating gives CASSPLTGTGSEQYF.